The 28 T cell receptor beta chains reported below all come from one sample, sequenced in a study of T cells in Graves' hyperthyroidism and ophthalmopathy. The TCR beta CDR3 regions underwent amplification using RNA transcripts as the source. TCR CDR3 underwent first-round RT-PCR with the HTBI primer set. Each CDR3 protein gets one entry after TCRdb re-called the multiplex PCR reads with MiXCR. Altogether roughly 420,000 distinct CDR3 sequences are present, approximately 14% being singletons, with the ten largest covering 11% to 15%. Sample: blood. These receptors came from a woman younger than 30 with Graves' hyperthyroidism.

This clonotype was recorded many times. The chain is built from TRBV2 and TRBJ1-5; perhaps TRBD1 as D (6 bases). CDR3 length equals 12 residues. Trimming removed 4 bases from V and 11 bases from J, with 12 bases in between. Looked up from germline, CDR1 is SNHLY and CDR2 is FYNNEI. The chain's CDR3 is CASSGQQGSQHF. DNA of the CDR3: TGTGCCAGCAGTGGCCAACAGGGATCCCAGCATTTT. The full variable domain, completed using reference TRBV2 and TRBJ1-5, is EPEVTQTPSHQVTQMGQEVILRCVPISNHLYFYWYRQILGQKVEFLVSFYNNEISEKSEIFDDQFSVERPDGSNFTLKIRSTKLEDSAMYFCASSGQQGSQHFGDGTRLSIL.

The chain combines TRBV12-3 or TRBV12-4 with TRBJ1-2; TRBD1 aligns across 8 bases. The CDR3 sequence is 15 residues long. V lost 5 bases to trimming and J lost 4 bases; unmatched junction nucleotides: 9. The CDR3 reads CASSGSGTGFYGYTF. Written as DNA, the CDR3 is TGTGCCAGCAGTGGCTCCGGGACAGGATTCTATGGCTACACCTTC.

This clonotype was counted many times. The genes are TRBV2 and TRBJ1-1; D ambiguous. CDR1 and CDR2 from the germline V gene are SNHLY and FYNNEI. The CDR3 consists of 13 residues. V lost 6 bases and J lost 3, with 11 bases in between. The CDR3 sequence: CASSADIYTEAFF. CDR3 DNA: TGTGCCAGCAGCGCTGACATTTACACTGAAGCTTTCTTT. Complete variable domain (other parts from reference TRBV2 and TRBJ1-1): EPEVTQTPSHQVTQMGQEVILRCVPISNHLYFYWYRQILGQKVEFLVSFYNNEISEKSEIFDDQFSVERPDGSNFTLKIRSTKLEDSAMYFCASSADIYTEAFFGQGTRLTVV.

This clonotype has at least ten counts. The chain has TRBV20-1 and TRBJ2-7, with TRBD2 matching 11 bases. Germline CDR1 is DFQATT and CDR2 is SNEGSKA (reference sequence). V shed 6 bases, J shed 5 bases, and the junction held 12 bases outside the gene matches. The CDR3 has 15 residues. CDR3 sequence: CSAMIAGGPKHEQYF. The CDR3 DNA reads as TGCAGTGCAATGATAGCGGGAGGGCCGAAACACGAGCAGTACTTC.

This clonotype was detected many times. The V gene is TRBV6-4, the J gene TRBJ2-2; D possibly corresponds to TRBD2 (6 bases). With 6 bases removed from V and 4 bases from J, the gap between germline ends came to 12 bases. Germline V gene sequence: CDR1 MRHNA, CDR2 SNTAGT. This CDR3 contains 14 residues. CDR3 residues: CASRSDGGTGELFF. DNA of the CDR3: TGTGCCAGCAGATCGGACGGGGGCACCGGGGAGCTGTTTTTT.

This clonotype was seen a few times. The chain uses TRBV11-2 and TRBJ2-2; D could derive from TRBD1 or TRBD2 (6 bases each). The ends were cut back, 5 bases at V and 6 bases at J, with 16 bases in the middle. The CDR3 covers 15 residues. Germline V gene data show CDR1 as SGHAT and CDR2 as FQNNGV. The CDR3 DNA follows: TGTGCCAGCAGCCCCACCTGGGGGGCGGCCGGGGAGCTGTTTTTT. This codes for CASSPTWGAAGELFF. Looking up the rest from reference TRBV11-2 and TRBJ2-2 gives the full variable domain: EAGVAQSPRYKIIEKRQSVAFWCNPISGHATLYWYQQILGQGPKLLIQFQNNGVVDDSQLPKDRFSAERLKGVDSTLKIQPAKLEDSAVYLCASSPTWGAAGELFFGEGSRLTVL.

V is TRBV24-1 and J is TRBJ1-2; TRBD1 aligns across 8 bases. This CDR3 comprises 15 residues. V was pared by 4 bases and J by 3 bases, with 6 bases of the junction left unmatched. CDR1 is KGHDR and CDR2 is SFDVKD in the germline V gene. DNA of the CDR3: TGTGCCACCAGTGACCAGACAGGGGACGACTATGGCTACACCTTC. Translated, it gives CATSDQTGDDYGYTF.

This clonotype has just a few counts. The J gene is TRBJ1-3, the V gene TRBV7-6, with D unclear. Trimming took 5 bases from V and 7 from J, leaving 21 bases between them. The CDR3 contains 16 residues. Per germline, CDR1 SGHVS and CDR2 FNYEAQ. In nucleotides, the CDR3 is TGTGCCAGCAGCGACGGACGGGATAACGACGGGAACACCATATATTTT. Its protein is CASSDGRDNDGNTIYF.

About this clonotype: This may be a read error, as it is one base from a much larger clone. The rearrangement joins TRBV4-2 to TRBJ2-5, with D possibly being TRBD1 (5 bases). Germline V gene lookup returns CDR1 LGHNA and CDR2 YNFKEQ. Trimming pared 0 bases from V and 1 base from J, leaving 18 bases between. There are 18 residues in the CDR3. DNA for the CDR3: TGTGCCAGCAGCCAAGAGATAGGGGTTGGGTCGGCCCAAGAGACCCAGTACTTC. The encoded protein is CASSQEIGVGSAQETQYF.

This rearrangement joins TRBV15 to TRBJ2-6; tentatively, D is TRBD1 or TRBD2 (5 bases each). The CDR3 totals 15 residues. Germline loops: CDR1 LNHNV, CDR2 YYDKDF (reference sequence). Trimming took off 2 bases at V and 6 bases at J, with 11 bases between the two ends. The CDR3 region is CATSRPPGTANVLTF. The CDR3, as DNA: TGTGCCACCAGCAGACCCCCAGGGACGGCCAACGTCCTGACTTTC. Together with reference TRBV15 and TRBJ2-6, the CDR3 gives the full variable domain: DAMVIQNPRYQVTQFGKPVTLSCSQTLNHNVMYWYQQKSSQAPKLLFHYYDKDFNNEADTPDNFQSRRPNTSFCFLDIRSPGLGDTAMYLCATSRPPGTANVLTFGAGSRLTVL.

This clonotype was seen repeatedly, ten times or more. The J gene is TRBJ2-5, the V gene TRBV6-2 or TRBV6-3, with 8 bases fitting TRBD2. V shed 0 bases and J 2 bases; nucleotides not matched to a gene: 17. Per germline, CDR1 MNHEY and CDR2 SVGEGT. The CDR3 loop spans 20 amino acids. CDR3 loop: CASSYSKLLAGPVPQETQYF. CDR3 in DNA: TGTGCCAGCAGTTACTCGAAGCTCCTAGCGGGTCCAGTACCGCAAGAGACCCAGTACTTC.

This clonotype was detected ten times or more. V is TRBV20-1 and J is TRBJ2-7; 7 positions agree with TRBD2. Germline CDR1 is DFQATT and CDR2 is SNEGSKA (reference sequence). Trimming took 0 bases from V and 3 from J; bases not matched to a gene: 8. This CDR3 contains 15 residues. The CDR3 sequence is CSARDLEAGNYEQYF. CDR3 coding DNA: TGCAGTGCTAGAGATCTCGAAGCGGGAAACTACGAGCAGTACTTC.

This clonotype was seen repeatedly, ten times or more. V is TRBV11-2 and J is TRBJ2-7, with 9 bases matching TRBD1. The ends lost 5 bases at V and 7 bases at J; junction bases unmatched: 9. Germline loops: CDR1 SGHAT, CDR2 FQNNGV. CDR3 size: 14 residues. CDR3 in amino acids: CASSGLQGAREQYF. The CDR3 DNA follows: TGTGCCAGCAGCGGATTACAGGGGGCGCGGGAGCAGTACTTC. Filled out from reference TRBV11-2 and TRBJ2-7, the complete variable domain reads EAGVAQSPRYKIIEKRQSVAFWCNPISGHATLYWYQQILGQGPKLLIQFQNNGVVDDSQLPKDRFSAERLKGVDSTLKIQPAKLEDSAVYLCASSGLQGAREQYFGPGTRLTVT.

This clonotype was recorded at least ten times. The rearrangement joins TRBV6-1 to TRBJ2-2; D gene uncertain. Per germline, CDR1 MNHNS and CDR2 SASEGT. The ends were cut back, 8 bases at V and 4 bases at J, with 11 bases in the middle. The length of the CDR3 is 13 residues. The CDR3 loop is CASHTDSTGELFF. The CDR3 bases are TGTGCCAGCCATACGGATTCCACCGGGGAGCTGTTTTTT.

This clonotype was counted only a few times. V gene TRBV5-1 combines with J gene TRBJ2-1; 9 bases fit TRBD2. This CDR3 spans 14 amino acids. V lost 4 bases and J lost 8; bases outside the gene matches: 7. Germline CDR1 is SGHRS and CDR2 is YFSETQ. The chain's CDR3 is CASSLGTSIDEQFF. For the CDR3, the DNA is TGCGCCAGCAGCCTCGGGACTAGCATCGATGAGCAGTTCTTC.

There are many counts of this clonotype. The chain couples TRBV20-1 to TRBJ1-5; D not resolved. The germline V and J ends were trimmed by 6 bases and 0 bases, with 15 bases remaining between them. Germline V CDR1 and CDR2: DFQATT, SNEGSKA (reference sequence). CDR3 length: 15 residues. The CDR3 nucleotides read TGCAGTGCCAGAAAGACAATCGATAGCAATCAGCCCCAGCATTTT. Translated: CSARKTIDSNQPQHF.

This clonotype was observed many times. The J gene is TRBJ2-5, the V gene TRBV12-3 or TRBV12-4, with D hard to call. The CDR3 consists of 13 residues. Trimming removed 3 bases from V and 5 bases from J, with 10 bases in between. The CDR3: CASSFGTTETQYF. The CDR3 DNA reads as TGTGCCAGCAGTTTTGGAACTACGGAGACCCAGTACTTC.

This clonotype was found many times. This sequence joins TRBV5-1 and TRBJ2-7; 11 positions match TRBD2. The junction had 7 bases not matched to a gene; V was cut back by 3 bases and J by 2 bases. The length of the CDR3 is 16 residues. Germline V lookup: CDR1 SGHRS, CDR2 YFSETQ. CDR3: CASSSLAGGETYEQYF. CDR3 bases: TGCGCCAGCAGCTCGTTAGCGGGAGGGGAAACCTACGAGCAGTACTTC.

In this sample, this clonotype turned up many times. V usage is TRBV12-3 or TRBV12-4 and J usage is TRBJ2-3; tentatively, D is TRBD1 or TRBD2 (5 bases each). The CDR3 spans 14 residues. V shed 4 bases and J shed 6 bases, with 14 bases lying between them. CDR3: CASSSDWGFDTQYF. The CDR3 bases are TGTGCCAGCAGTTCGGACTGGGGGTTCGATACGCAGTATTTT.

J is TRBJ1-4 and V is TRBV12-3 or TRBV12-4; no clear D. The CDR3 runs to 14 residues. The germline V and J ends were trimmed by 4 bases and 8 bases, with 14 bases remaining between them. CDR3 residues: CASSSLPGREKLFF. CDR3 in DNA: TGTGCCAGCAGTTCGTTACCGGGCCGGGAAAAACTGTTTTTT.

At least ten counts were recorded for this clonotype. J is TRBJ2-7 and V is TRBV28; D remains ambiguous. V was trimmed by 2 bases and J by 2 bases, leaving 7 bases between them. Germline CDR1 is MDHEN and CDR2 is SYDVKM. This CDR3 has 13 residues. This CDR3 is CASSLRPPYEQYF. In DNA form, the CDR3 reads TGTGCCAGCAGTTTAAGGCCTCCCTACGAGCAGTACTTC. Filled out from reference TRBV28 and TRBJ2-7, the complete variable domain reads DVKVTQSSRYLVKRTGEKVFLECVQDMDHENMFWYRQDPGLGLRLIYFSYDVKMKEKGDIPEGYSVSREKKERFSLILESASTNQTSMYLCASSLRPPYEQYFGPGTRLTVT.

This clonotype was seen a few times. CDR3: CASSTAGTSGKNIQYF. The CDR3 nucleotides read TGTGCCAGCAGTACCGCGGGGACTAGCGGGAAAAACATTCAGTACTTC. The V and J genes are TRBV6-2 or TRBV6-3 and TRBJ2-4, with 12 positions matching TRBD2. CDR1 is MNHEY and CDR2 is SVGEGT in the germline V gene. The CDR3 length is 16 residues. V was clipped by 5 bases and J by 4 bases; unmatched bases: 6.

This clonotype has only a few counts. This chain links TRBV6-1 with TRBJ2-3; 11 nucleotides agree with TRBD1. CDR1 and CDR2 (germline): MNHNS, SASEGT. This CDR3 comprises 15 residues. J was trimmed by 3 bases and V by 7 bases; bases with no gene match: 6. CDR3 region: CASTRTGGLTDTQYF. The CDR3 coding sequence is TGTGCCAGCACCAGGACAGGGGGCTTGACAGATACGCAGTATTTT.

This clonotype was detected only a few times. This sequence joins TRBV19 and TRBJ2-2; the D is unclear. V shed 6 bases and J shed 0 bases, with 17 bases lying between them. Germline loops: CDR1 LNHDA, CDR2 SQIVND (reference sequence). The CDR3 loop spans 17 amino acids. CDR3 sequence (DNA): TGTGCCAGTAGCCTGGGCAGGTTACTTTCGAACACCGGGGAGCTGTTTTTT. It translates to CASSLGRLLSNTGELFF.

The sample holds many counts of this clonotype. V is TRBV2 and J is TRBJ1-1; 9 bases match TRBD1. Trimming removed 4 bases from V and 5 bases from J; junction bases left unmatched: 8. In germline, CDR1 is SNHLY, CDR2 FYNNEI. The CDR3 sequence is 15 residues long. The chain's CDR3 is CASSASGQGLTEAFF. The CDR3 bases are TGTGCCAGCAGTGCAAGCGGACAGGGGTTGACTGAAGCTTTCTTT.

The genes are TRBV19 and TRBJ2-1; D possibly uses TRBD1 or TRBD2 (5 bases each). This CDR3 contains 16 residues. Germline loops: CDR1 LNHDA, CDR2 SQIVND (reference sequence). V was shortened by 6 bases and J by 0 bases, with 15 bases between the two germline ends. CDR3 sequence: CASSHRGRNSYNEQFF. The CDR3 nucleotides read TGTGCCAGTAGCCATAGGGGACGGAACTCCTACAATGAGCAGTTCTTC.

In this sample, this clonotype turned up a few times. The gene calls are TRBV10-1 and TRBJ2-6; 10 bases fit TRBD1. CDR1 is WNHNN, CDR2 SYGVQD, per germline (reference sequence). The CDR3 totals 16 residues. V shed 5 bases and J 3 bases; nucleotides not matched to a gene: 4. The CDR3 region is CASSPDRGHGANVLTF. CDR3 sequence (DNA): TGCGCCAGCAGTCCTGACAGGGGGCATGGGGCCAACGTCCTGACTTTC.

This chain links TRBV19 with TRBJ1-2; 8 bases agree with TRBD1. J was trimmed by 8 bases and V by 4 bases; bases with no gene match: 9. The CDR3 spans 14 residues. Per the germline V gene, CDR1 is LNHDA and CDR2 is SQIVND (reference sequence). Written as DNA, the CDR3 is TGTGCCAGTAGTACCCGGACAGGGATACGCGGCTACACCTTC. Translated: CASSTRTGIRGYTF.